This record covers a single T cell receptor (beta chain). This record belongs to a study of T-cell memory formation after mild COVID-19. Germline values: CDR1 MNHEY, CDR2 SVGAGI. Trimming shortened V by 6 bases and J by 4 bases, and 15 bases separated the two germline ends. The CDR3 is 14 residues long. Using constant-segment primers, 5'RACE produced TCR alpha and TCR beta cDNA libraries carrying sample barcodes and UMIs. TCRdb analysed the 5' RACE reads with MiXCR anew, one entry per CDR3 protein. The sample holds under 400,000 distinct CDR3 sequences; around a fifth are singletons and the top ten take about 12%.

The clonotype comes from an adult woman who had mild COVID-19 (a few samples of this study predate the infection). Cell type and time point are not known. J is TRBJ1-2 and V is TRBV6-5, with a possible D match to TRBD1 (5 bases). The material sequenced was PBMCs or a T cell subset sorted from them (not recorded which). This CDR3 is CASSQSRDVYGYTF. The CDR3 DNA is TGTGCCAGCAGCCAATCCCGGGACGTCTATGGCTACACCTTC.